Given below is one T cell receptor (beta chain) in context. This clonotype was counted at least ten times. Its antigen has not been determined. No much larger clonotype is one base removed from it; base qualities were not supplied. Library preparation employed 5' RACE. For sequencing, an Illumina HiSeq 2000 was employed. Template switching introduced a universal primer binding site; the final cDNA contained a unique molecular identifier, enabling accurate counting of TCR cDNA molecules. Specific primers in the conserved constant-segment region were used to synthesize first-strand cDNA for TCR alpha and beta chains. Each cDNA library was double barcoded, with a SMART-Mk sample barcode plus Illumina barcodes, to control for contamination. TruSeq adapter sequences along with Illumina sample barcodes were introduced in two successive PCR steps. Sequencing of the TCR alpha and beta cDNA libraries was done on the Illumina HiSeq platform using custom primers. As for the original processing: Unique molecular identifiers were extracted from raw reads with MiGEC, and CDR3 positions were determined with MiXCR. For each individual, recombination models were inferred using an EM algorithm with the repgenHMM and IGoR tools. Shared clonotype analysis was performed with the tcR package in R, normalizing sharing by the product of cloneset sizes. Out-of-frame nonproductive sequences were analyzed to study raw recombination free of thymic and clonal selection effects. The public reads were reanalyzed by TCRdb: fastp trimming at Q25, MiXCR alignment, in-frame beta chains only. Each record represents a unique CDR3 protein, reported with the most common genes and DNA among its rows. These V and J calls originate from TCRdb's pipeline instead of the authors' own analysis. This sample is represented by roughly 630,000 distinct CDR3 sequences; about 7.6% of them were singletons. The ten largest clonotypes hold 1.6% of the sample.

The source of the sample is a study of identical twins (dated by TCRdb to about 2016). Regarding the complete study: The study deep-sequenced TCR alpha and beta repertoires from monozygotic twins, unrelated adults of various ages and cord blood to test whether fetal clonotypes persist. To rule out contamination, replicate twin experiments were performed at different times with different library preparation protocols. General study outcomes and caveats: Abundant cord blood beta clonotypes had fewer insertions, young adult naive repertoires showed a similar but weaker trend, and memory repertoires showed no such trend. Compared with coincidental sharing between unrelated individuals, out-of-frame TCR alpha sequences shared between twins had an excess of sequences with low generation probability. Because the same donors could not be followed over many years, the conclusions relied on cross-sectional statistical analysis. In monozygotic twins, out-of-frame TCR alpha sharing was systematically underestimated by recombination models, although the models agreed with sharing between unrelated individuals. Zero-insertion analyses could be partly confounded by invariant T cells such as MAIT and iNKT, though diverse VJ usage argued against such confounding for most clonotypes. In beta out-of-frame sequences, excess twin sharing was weaker, because having fewer shared sequences lowered the signal-to-noise ratio.

All donors were healthy Caucasians. The twin cohort comprised three pairs of female monozygotic twins, all aged roughly 18 to 30 years. The RNA used for TCR libraries was isolated from peripheral blood mononuclear cells. These sequences were also reported in another study, on yellow fever vaccine responses in identical twins. As noted in the second study: The T cell response to vaccination in identical twins was reported by the authors to appear partly convergent and partly personalized. In identical twins, the study followed T cell clones that responded to the vaccine with precision.

This clonotype was sampled from a woman under 30 in good health. Material for sequencing was PBMCs.

The CDR3 reads CASSQDLAQSSYNEQFF. In nucleotides, the sequence is TGTGCCAGCAGCCAAGATCTAGCCCAAAGCTCCTACAATGAGCAGTTCTTC. In this chain, TRBV3-1 is recombined with TRBJ2-1; matching of 5 bases hints at TRBD2 as the D gene. The germline V gene (reference sequence) yields LGHDT for CDR1 and YNNKEL for CDR2. At the junction V is shortened by 0 bases and J by 0 bases, with 12 bases in between. Taken from cysteine to phenylalanine, the CDR3 has 17 residues. Only CDR3 DNA remains: 51 bases, in frame from the first base.